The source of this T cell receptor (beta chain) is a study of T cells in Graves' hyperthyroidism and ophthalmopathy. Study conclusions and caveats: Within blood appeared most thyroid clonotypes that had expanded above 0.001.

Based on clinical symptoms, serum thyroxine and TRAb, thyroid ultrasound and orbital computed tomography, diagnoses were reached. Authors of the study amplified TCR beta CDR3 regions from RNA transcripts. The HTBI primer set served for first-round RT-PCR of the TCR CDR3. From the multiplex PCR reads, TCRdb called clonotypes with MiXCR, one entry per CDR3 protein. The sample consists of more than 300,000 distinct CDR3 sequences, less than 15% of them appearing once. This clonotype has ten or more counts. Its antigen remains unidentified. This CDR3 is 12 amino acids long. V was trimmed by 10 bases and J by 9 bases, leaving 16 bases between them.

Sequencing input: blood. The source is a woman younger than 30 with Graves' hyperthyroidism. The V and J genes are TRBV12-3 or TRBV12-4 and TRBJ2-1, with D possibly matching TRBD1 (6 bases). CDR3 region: CATRGMVIEQFF. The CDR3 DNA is TGTGCCACCAGGGGTATGGTTATTGAGCAGTTCTTC.